This T cell receptor (beta chain) was found in a study of blood T cell repertoires in COVID-19. The overall study: Specimens from acute and convalescent COVID-19 originated in the United States, Italy and Spain. PBMCs, B-cell-depleted T cells, or T cells provided the cDNA or gDNA that made up the material.

This clone was detected only a few times. In the original workflow: Reference gene primer amplification gave estimated nucleated cell counts. Produced via immunoSEQ multiplex PCR; TCRdb's table is partial and in-frame only. V, J and clone size reflect that table, while D and trimming were determined from the DNA. This table holds about 230,000 clones, over 70% found once. The origin of this receptor is a man aged 40-55 years with acute or convalescent COVID-19. The sequenced sample was peripheral blood.

CDR3 coding DNA: TGCGCCAGCAGTGAAAGCGGGAGGTTCTACGAGCAGTACTTC. Protein product: CASSESGRFYEQYF. The chain recombines TRBV10-1 with TRBJ2-7; 9 bases are shared with TRBD2. CDR1 is WNHNN and CDR2 is SYGVQD in the germline V gene (reference sequence). The V and J ends lost 3 bases and 3 bases, in that order; junction bases with no gene match: 3. This CDR3 region has 14 residues.